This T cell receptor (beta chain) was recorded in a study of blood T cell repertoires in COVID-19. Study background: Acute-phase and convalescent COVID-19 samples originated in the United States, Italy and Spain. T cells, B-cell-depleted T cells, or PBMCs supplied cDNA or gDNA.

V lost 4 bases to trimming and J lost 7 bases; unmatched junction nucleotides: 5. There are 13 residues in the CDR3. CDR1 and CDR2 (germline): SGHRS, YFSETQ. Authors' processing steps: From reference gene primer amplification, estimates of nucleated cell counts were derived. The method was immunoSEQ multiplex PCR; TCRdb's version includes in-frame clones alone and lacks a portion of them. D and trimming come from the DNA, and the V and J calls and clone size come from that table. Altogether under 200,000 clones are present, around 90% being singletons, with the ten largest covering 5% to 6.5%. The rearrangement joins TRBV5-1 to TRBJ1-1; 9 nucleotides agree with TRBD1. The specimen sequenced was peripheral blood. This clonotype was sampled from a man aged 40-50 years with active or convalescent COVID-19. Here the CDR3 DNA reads TGCGCCAGCAGCCTGGGACAGGGTAGTGAAGCTTTCTTT. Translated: CASSLGQGSEAFF.